The 14 T cell receptor beta chains below all came from one sample that was sequenced in a study of T cells after yellow fever vaccination. Each CDR3 protein is one row after TCRdb ran MiXCR on the 5' RACE reads. The sample has roughly 74,000 distinct CDR3 sequences; roughly 7.4% are singletons. The sequencing here drew on CD8+ T cells sorted from PBMCs, taken 4 to 6 days after the first yellow fever vaccination. These TCRs come from a man younger than 35 who received the YFV17D yellow fever vaccine.

The chain carries TRBV6-1 and TRBJ1-1; 8 bases agree with TRBD1. CDR1 is MNHNS and CDR2 is SASEGT in the germline V gene. The J segment lost 7 bases and the V segment lost 5 bases, leaving 12 bases of the junction unmatched. The CDR3 covers 15 residues. The CDR3, as DNA: TGTGCCAGCAGTCCACCGGACAGGGCAAAGGGTGAAGCTTTCTTT. It yields the protein CASSPPDRAKGEAFF.

This clonotype was seen at least ten times. V and J are TRBV2 and TRBJ2-7; possible D gene TRBD1, 6 bases. V dropped 6 bases and J dropped 1 base, with 16 bases sitting between them. Germline lookup yields CDR1 SNHLY and CDR2 FYNNEI. This CDR3 has 15 amino acids. The CDR3 DNA sequence: TGTGCCAGCAGCCCCACAGGGTTCGGGTCCTACGAGCAGTACGTC. Protein sequence: CASSPTGFGSYEQYV.

The chain combines TRBV7-9 with TRBJ2-5; D is undetermined. Trimming cost V 5 bases and J 5 bases, with 6 bases left between them. The CDR3 is made up of 11 amino acids. The germline V gene encodes CDR1 SEHNR and CDR2 FQNEAQ (reference sequence). The CDR3 sequence: CASSPVETQYF. The CDR3 DNA reads as TGTGCCAGCAGCCCCGTCGAGACCCAGTACTTC.

The rearrangement joins TRBV6-4 to TRBJ2-7; D perhaps matches TRBD1 (5 bases). CDR1 and CDR2 from the germline V gene are MRHNA and SNTAGT. The CDR3 runs to 16 residues. V lost 2 bases, J lost 4 bases, and 18 bases lay in between. The CDR3 nucleotides read TGTGCCAGCAGTGACCCACGACCGTCTGACAGATACGAGCAGTACGTC. It yields the protein CASSDPRPSDRYEQYV.

Points on this clonotype: Sequence at one end of the junction differs from germline and may be a read error. CDR3 sequence (DNA): TGTGCCGGCAGCCCCCAGCGGGGGGGCCGTGACACGCAGTATTTT. Translating gives CAGSPQRGGRDTQYF. J is TRBJ2-3 and V is TRBV7-8; 10 bases map to TRBD2. The CDR3 runs to 15 residues. Germline CDR1 SGHVS, CDR2 FQNEAQ.

The rearrangement uses TRBV12-3 or TRBV12-4 and TRBJ1-3, with a weak D call TRBD1 (5 bases). The CDR3 totals 16 residues. V was clipped by 7 bases and J by 3 bases, with 19 bases between them. The CDR3 spells CASNHLGRENGNTIYF. Here the CDR3 DNA reads TGTGCCAGCAATCATCTTGGCAGGGAGAATGGAAACACCATATATTTT.

This clonotype was seen at least ten times. V usage is TRBV4-3 and J usage is TRBJ2-7; D might be TRBD1 (5 bases). CDR1 and CDR2 (germline): LGHNA, YSLEER. The CDR3 is made up of 14 amino acids. V lost 0 bases, J lost 2 bases, and 8 bases lay in between. The CDR3 region is CASSQDTGTYEQYF. CDR3 sequence (DNA): TGCGCCAGCAGCCAAGATACAGGTACCTACGAGCAGTACTTC.

This chain connects TRBV19 to TRBJ2-3; 10 bases match TRBD2. The V gene end was trimmed by 5 bases and the J gene end by 5 bases; junction bases not matched to a gene: 7. The V gene's germline CDR1 is LNHDA and CDR2 SQIVND (reference sequence). The CDR3 is 15 amino acids. CDR3 region: CASSALAGAQDTQYF. The CDR3 DNA follows: TGTGCCAGTAGTGCTCTAGCGGGGGCCCAAGATACGCAGTATTTT.

The chain combines TRBV4-3 with TRBJ1-1; no firm D call. The CDR3 has 17 amino acids. V shed 2 bases and J shed 5 bases, with 21 bases lying between them. Germline V gene data show CDR1 as LGHNA and CDR2 as YSLEER. This chain's CDR3 is CASSQTPAGQRGTEAFF. CDR3 sequence (DNA): TGCGCCAGCAGCCAAACCCCTGCCGGCCAACGAGGGACTGAAGCTTTCTTT.

A few counts support this clonotype. The chain employs TRBV12-3 or TRBV12-4 and TRBJ2-3; 8 nucleotides agree with TRBD2. Germline trimming cut 2 bases from V and 2 bases from J; bases unmatched to any gene: 9. The CDR3 spans 17 residues. The CDR3 coding sequence is TGTGCCAGCAGTTTATCCCTCTTTAGCGGGGTCACAGATACGCAGTATTTT. Its translation is CASSLSLFSGVTDTQYF.

The genes are TRBV5-3 and TRBJ2-1; no reliable D call. TRBV5-3 is placed among ORFs of uncertain function. V was shortened by 5 bases and J by 10 bases, with 10 bases between the two germline ends. This CDR3 contains 11 residues. CDR3 sequence (DNA): TGTGCCAGAAGATTAACAGAAGAGCAGTTCTTC. Translation: CARRLTEEQFF.

The rearrangement links TRBV21-1 to TRBJ2-7. TRBV21-1 is marked as a pseudogene. The CDR3 totals 16 residues. The CDR3 sequence is CASSKDLRLKPYEQYV. Written as DNA, the CDR3 is TGTGCCAGCAGCAAAGATTTGAGGCTGAAACCCTACGAGCAGTACGTC.

The J gene is TRBJ2-7, the V gene TRBV4-1, with 8 bases matching TRBD1. The CDR3 runs 16 residues. V was clipped by 1 base and J by 3 bases; unmatched bases: 8. CDR1 and CDR2 (germline): MGHRA, YSYEKL. The CDR3 is CASSQVFGQGIYEQYF. CDR3 DNA sequence: TGCGCCAGCAGCCAAGTTTTCGGACAGGGAATCTACGAGCAGTACTTC.

In this sample, this clonotype turned up a few times. This sequence joins TRBV6-1 and TRBJ2-7, with D perhaps matching TRBD1 or TRBD2 (6 bases each). The germline CDR1 and CDR2 sequences are MNHNS and SASEGT. The CDR3 extends over 17 amino acids. Trimming took 6 bases from V and 5 from J, leaving 26 bases between them. The CDR3 DNA sequence: TGTGCCAGCAGCCACGGTGGGGGGCCCGGATACCTCAACGAGCAGTACTTC. This gives the protein CASSHGGGPGYLNEQYF.